What follows are 25 T cell receptor beta chains derived from one specimen sequenced in a study of STAT5B mutations in CD4+ large granular lymphocyte leukemia. Profiled with immunoSEQ multiplex PCR; TCRdb holds only in-frame clones, not every one. The sample contains about 45,000 clones, 65% to 90% of which appear only once. Specimen: CD4+ T cells from blood buffy coats. The receptors were sampled from a human donor in good health.

The chain joins TRBV9 to TRBJ2-1, with D unresolved. Germline V gives CDR1 SGDLS, CDR2 YYNGEE. CDR3 length: 12 residues. V was pared by 0 bases and J by 9 bases, with 7 bases between. CDR3 sequence (DNA): TGTGCCAGCAGCGTAGCTCTCAGTGAGCAGTTCTTC. It translates to CASSVALSEQFF. The full variable domain, its missing parts supplied by reference TRBV9 and TRBJ2-1, is DSGVTQTPKHLITATGQRVTLRCSPRSGDLSVYWYQQSLDQGLQFLIQYYNGEERAKGNILERFSAQQFPDLHSELNLSSLELGDSALYFCASSVALSEQFFGPGTRLTVL.

This CDR3 reads CASSPSGVDTQYF. The CDR3 coding sequence is TGTGCCAGCAGCCCTTCGGGAGTTGATACGCAGTATTTT. V is TRBV7-7 and J is TRBJ2-3; D is possibly TRBD2 (6 bases). The CDR3 has 13 residues. Germline V gene sequence: CDR1 SSHAT, CDR2 FNYEAQ (reference sequence). V gave up 5 bases and J gave up 6 bases, with 12 bases separating them.

V gene TRBV28 combines with J gene TRBJ2-6; no firm D call. CDR3 length: 15 amino acids. The germline V gene has CDR1 MDHEN and CDR2 SYDVKM. Trimming cost V 3 bases and J 2 bases, with 8 bases left between them. In nucleotides, the CDR3 is TGTGCCAGCAGTTTTCTGACTGCTGGGGCCAACGTCCTGACTTTC. Amino acid sequence: CASSFLTAGANVLTF.

The V call is TRBV5-4, the J call TRBJ2-3, with 16 bases matching TRBD2. This CDR3 has 20 amino acids. Germline V gives CDR1 SGHNT, CDR2 YYREEE (reference sequence). Trimming removed 0 bases from V and 2 bases from J; junction bases left unmatched: 9. CDR3 bases: TGTGCCAGCAGCTTGGGTGGGACTAGCGGGAGGGCCTCATACACAGATACGCAGTATTTT. It is translated as CASSLGGTSGRASYTDTQYF.

The chain carries TRBV7-3 and TRBJ2-2; D may match TRBD1 or TRBD2 (5 bases each). CDR3 length: 17 amino acids. CDR1 is SGHTA, CDR2 FQGTGA, per germline. Trimming removed 1 base at V and 7 bases at J, with 19 bases between. As DNA, the CDR3 is TGTGCCAGCAGCTTAAGCCCCCTGGGGGAGAGGGGCGGGGAGCTGTTTTTT. Translation gives CASSLSPLGERGGELFF. The whole variable domain, remainder taken from reference TRBV7-3 and TRBJ2-2, is GAGVSQTPSNKVTEKGKYVELRCDPISGHTALYWYRQSLGQGPEFLIYFQGTGAADDSGLPNDRFFAVRPEGSVSTLKIQRTERGDSAVYLCASSLSPLGERGGELFFGEGSRLTVL.

The chain couples TRBV7-2 to TRBJ1-1, with a possible D match to TRBD1 (6 bases). In germline, CDR1 is SGHTA, CDR2 FQGNSA. The CDR3 extends over 16 amino acids. V was trimmed by 5 bases and J by 6 bases, leaving 22 bases between them. The CDR3 loop reads CASSQASGQTRPEAFF. The CDR3 nucleotides are TGTGCCAGCAGCCAGGCCTCTGGACAGACGCGGCCTGAAGCTTTCTTT.

The chain carries TRBV27 and TRBJ1-3; no firm D call. CDR3 length: 13 amino acids. Germline CDR1 is MNHEY and CDR2 is SMNVEV (reference sequence). Between the trimmed V and J ends, which lost 8 bases and 0 bases, there was a span of 8 bases. In nucleotides, the CDR3 is TGTGCCAGCTTAGCCCTCTCTGGAAACACCATATATTTT. As protein: CASLALSGNTIYF.

The chain combines TRBV7-2 with TRBJ2-1; possible D gene TRBD2, 6 bases. This CDR3 has 17 residues. The germline CDR1 and CDR2 sequences are SGHTA and FQGNSA. With 7 bases removed from V and 0 bases from J, the gap between germline ends came to 19 bases. CDR3 bases: TGTGCCAGCACCCCAGGGAGGCGGGTCATCTCCTACAATGAGCAGTTCTTC. Protein product: CASTPGRRVISYNEQFF.

This clone has only a few counts. The genes are TRBV5-1 and TRBJ1-1; D gene uncertain. CDR3 length: 13 amino acids. Between the trimmed V and J ends, which lost 4 bases and 1 base, there was a span of 8 bases. Germline V gene sequence: CDR1 SGHRS, CDR2 YFSETQ. CDR3: CASSMEGNTEAFF. The CDR3 DNA sequence: TGCGCCAGCAGCATGGAGGGGAACACTGAAGCTTTCTTT.

This chain connects TRBV18 to TRBJ2-2, with D hard to call. The CDR3 has 12 residues. V dropped 3 bases and J dropped 3 bases, with 2 bases sitting between them. Per germline, CDR1 KGHSH and CDR2 LQKENI. The CDR3 loop is CASSPDTGELFF. The CDR3 coding sequence is TGTGCCAGCTCACCGGACACCGGGGAGCTGTTTTTT.

The chain recombines TRBV30 with TRBJ1-2; D gene unclear. The CDR3 length is 13 residues. V was clipped by 3 bases and J by 4 bases, with 12 bases between them. Germline-derived CDR1 and CDR2 are GTSNPN and SVGIG (reference sequence). CDR3 region: CAWREPEGYGYTF. In DNA form, the CDR3 reads TGTGCCTGGAGGGAACCGGAGGGCTATGGCTACACCTTC.

The chain uses TRBV21-1 and TRBJ1-2; the D call in the table, TRBD1, was not verified against the DNA. TRBV21-1 is classified as a pseudogene. The CDR3 is made up of 15 amino acids. The DNA of the CDR3 is TGTGCCAGCAGCAAAGGGAGGACAGAAACTTATGGCTACACCTTC. Its translation: CASSKGRTETYGYTF.

V is TRBV28 and J is TRBJ1-2, with 12 bases lining up with TRBD1. Germline values: CDR1 MDHEN, CDR2 SYDVKM. Trimming at V came to 6 bases and at J to 7 bases, leaving 9 bases not matched to a gene. The CDR3 is 15 amino acids. The chain's CDR3 is CASSPPGQGARGYTF. The CDR3 DNA is TGTGCCAGCAGCCCTCCGGGACAGGGGGCGCGTGGCTACACCTTC.

In its sample, this clone was seen once. The chain has TRBV6-5 and TRBJ2-2, with 7 bases fitting TRBD2. Germline CDR1 is MNHEY and CDR2 is SVGAGI. After removal of 6 bases from V and 1 base from J, the junction contained 2 bases not matched to a gene. The CDR3 runs to 14 residues. The CDR3 loop reads CASRLALNTGELFF. The DNA of the CDR3 is TGTGCCAGCAGACTAGCGCTGAACACCGGGGAGCTGTTTTTT.

The chain links TRBV27 to TRBJ2-3; 9 bases align to TRBD1. Germline V gene lookup returns CDR1 MNHEY and CDR2 SMNVEV (reference sequence). Germline trimming cut 5 bases from V and 3 bases from J; bases unmatched to any gene: 6. The CDR3 spans 15 residues. In DNA, the CDR3 is TGTGCCAGCAGTCTACAGGGGGCAGGGACAGATACGCAGTATTTT. Translating gives CASSLQGAGTDTQYF.

This chain links TRBV7-2 with TRBJ2-3, with TRBD2 identical over 13 bases. CDR3 length: 17 residues. Trimming took 2 bases from V and 4 from J; bases not matched to a gene: 6. Germline V gives CDR1 SGHTA, CDR2 FQGNSA. The CDR3 sequence: CASSLPLAGGGADTQYF. The CDR3 bases are TGTGCCAGCAGCTTACCACTAGCGGGAGGGGGGGCAGATACGCAGTATTTT.

The rearrangement joins TRBV30 to TRBJ1-2, with 8 bases lining up with TRBD1. In germline, CDR1 is GTSNPN, CDR2 SVGIG (reference sequence). CDR3 length: 12 amino acids. The CDR3: CAWDRPNYGYTF. DNA of the CDR3: TGTGCGTGGGACAGGCCGAACTATGGCTACACCTTC. Full variable domain (missing parts from reference TRBV30 and TRBJ1-2): SQTIHQWPATLVQPVGSPLSLECTVEGTSNPNLYWYRQAAGRGLQLLFYSVGIGQISSEVPQNLSASRPQDRQFILSSKKLLLSDSGFYLCAWDRPNYGYTFGSGTRLTVV.

This chain joins TRBV4-1 and TRBJ2-6; 10 bases fit TRBD1. The trim removed 1 base at V and 2 bases at J, leaving 2 bases unmatched. CDR1 is MGHRA, CDR2 YSYEKL, per germline. The CDR3 covers 17 residues. CDR3 nucleotides: TGCGCCAGCAGCCAAGGGGACAGGGGTACTGGGGCCAACGTCCTGACTTTC. Encoded protein: CASSQGDRGTGANVLTF.

This clone appeared once. The chain has TRBV5-1 and TRBJ1-5, with D possibly being TRBD1 (6 bases). In germline, CDR1 is SGHRS, CDR2 YFSETQ. The CDR3 consists of 15 residues. The V end was cut by 4 bases, the J end by 9 bases, with 20 bases between. CDR3 DNA sequence: TGCGCCAGCAGCCTAGACGTAGGGGGGGCTGGGCCCCAGCATTTT. As protein: CASSLDVGGAGPQHF.

This clone was seen a single time. The chain combines TRBV27 with TRBJ1-1; 9 bases line up with TRBD1. Germline CDR1 is MNHEY and CDR2 is SMNVEV (reference sequence). The V and J ends lost 6 bases and 3 bases, in that order; junction bases with no gene match: 8. The CDR3 has 15 residues. The CDR3 DNA reads TGTGCCAGCAGGAATCACAGGGGGCGAGACACTGAAGCTTTCTTT. Protein sequence: CASRNHRGRDTEAFF.

The gene calls are TRBV7-3 and TRBJ2-3; 9 bases align to TRBD2. Trimming at V came to 2 bases and at J to 2 bases, leaving 8 bases not matched to a gene. CDR1 is SGHTA, CDR2 FQGTGA, per germline. The CDR3 runs to 17 residues. CDR3 sequence reads: CASSLPRTSEPTDTQYF. CDR3 nucleotides: TGTGCCAGCAGCTTACCCAGGACTAGCGAGCCCACAGATACGCAGTATTTT.

The gene calls are TRBV30 and TRBJ1-5; D not resolved. The V gene lost 0 bases and the J gene lost 6 bases, with 12 bases spanning the gap. This CDR3 has 14 amino acids. Germline V gene sequence: CDR1 GTSNPN, CDR2 SVGIG (reference sequence). CDR3 coding DNA: TGTGCCTGGAGTGTGGAGGGTTTGGGTCAGCCCCAGCATTTT. As protein: CAWSVEGLGQPQHF.

The chain employs TRBV7-9 and TRBJ1-1; TRBD1 is a possible D gene (5 bases). Germline V lookup: CDR1 SEHNR, CDR2 FQNEAQ (reference sequence). V was pared by 0 bases and J by 3 bases, with 14 bases between. The length of the CDR3 is 16 residues. The CDR3: CASSLAGGSADTEAFF. CDR3 sequence (DNA): TGTGCCAGCAGCTTAGCGGGGGGTTCGGCTGACACTGAAGCTTTCTTT.

The chain recombines TRBV7-2 with TRBJ2-7; TRBD1 aligns across 8 bases. The CDR3 is 15 residues long. Trimming at V came to 7 bases and at J to 4 bases, leaving 12 bases not matched to a gene. CDR1 is SGHTA, CDR2 FQGNSA, per germline. The CDR3 DNA reads as TGTGCCAGCACTGAAGGGGCAGGGGGCAATTACGAGCAGTACTTC. Its translation: CASTEGAGGNYEQYF.

The chain has TRBV5-1 and TRBJ2-5; TRBD1 matches at 8 bases. CDR1 SGHRS and CDR2 YFSETQ come from the germline V gene. Losses at the gene ends were 4 bases for V and 5 bases for J; bases not matched to a gene: 7. The CDR3 extends over 14 amino acids. The CDR3 spells CASSTGTGGETQYF. CDR3 DNA: TGCGCCAGCAGCACGGGGACAGGCGGGGAGACCCAGTACTTC.